Listed below are T cell receptor beta chains from one sample, sequenced in a study of blood T cell repertoires in COVID-19. Measured with immunoSEQ multiplex PCR; TCRdb has only the in-frame clones, and not every one. The sample includes fewer than 250,000 clones, roughly four fifths of them seen just once. The sample was peripheral blood. The origin of the receptors is a man between 50 and 59 years old with acute or convalescent COVID-19. CDR3s include the opening cysteine and the closing phenylalanine or tryptophan. Each record gives: D gene, clone size, J gene, V gene, CDR3 DNA, CDR3 protein. D genes are given only for firm matches. The listing skips clone size in some rows; elsewhere it reads once, few, many or a size class.

- - TRBJ2-2 TRBV5-4 TGTGCCAGCAGCTTGGGAGGCTGGGACTCATCCGGGGAGCTGTTTTTT CASSLGGWDSSGELFF
- - TRBJ1-1 TRBV10-1 TGCGCCAGCAGTGCTGGCGGGGGGAACACTGAAGCTTTCTTT CASSAGGGNTEAFF
- - TRBJ2-7 TRBV27 TGTGCCAGCAGTTCGGCCGGGACTCTGAGGGAGCAGTACTTC CASSSAGTLREQYF
- - TRBJ2-2 TRBV19 TGTGCCAGTAGTAGGGCAGGAGGGGACACCGGGGAGCTGTTTTTT CASSRAGGDTGELFF
- - TRBJ1-1 TRBV5-4 TGTGCCAGCAGCTTTAACGCACCTGCGGACACTGAAGCTTTCTTT CASSFNAPADTEAFF
TRBD2 - TRBJ2-2 TRBV7-8 TGTGCCAGCAGCTCAAATGTAGCGGGGACCTACACCGGGGAGCTGTTTTTT CASSSNVAGTYTGELFF
TRBD1 - TRBJ2-5 TRBV5-4 TGTGCCAGCAGCTGGGGGACAGGGGAAGAGACCCAGTACTTC CASSWGTGEETQYF
TRBD1 - TRBJ1-5 TRBV19 TGTGCCAGTAGTGGTACAGGGGTAGTTGCCCAGCATTTT CASSGTGVVAQHF
TRBD2 - TRBJ2-2 TRBV4-1 TGCGCCAGCAGCCCGGATAGCGGGAGTAGGGCGAACACCGGGGAGCTGTTTTTT CASSPDSGSRANTGELFF
- - TRBJ1-2 TRBV13 TGTGCCAGCAGCTTACAATTGGGGCAGGCCGACTATGGCTACACCTTC CASSLQLGQADYGYTF
TRBD1 - TRBJ2-2 TRBV5-1 TGCGCCAGCAGCCCCCCGGGACAGGGGAAAGGAGGGACCGGGGAGCTGTTTTTT CASSPPGQGKGGTGELFF
TRBD1 - TRBJ2-1 TRBV9 TGTGCCAGCAGCGGGACAGGGGGCTACAATGAGCAGTTCTTC CASSGTGGYNEQFF
- few TRBJ1-2 TRBV6-1 TGTGCCAGCAGCCGAGACACAAACTATGGCTACACCTTC CASSRDTNYGYTF
TRBD2 - TRBJ2-1 TRBV12-5 TGTGCTAGTGGTTTGGTCGTTGGGACTAAGTACAATGAGCAGTTCTTC CASGLVVGTKYNEQFF
- - TRBJ1-1 TRBV5-4 TGTGCCAGCAGCTGGGGGGGGAGGGAGGACACTGAAGCTTTCTTT CASSWGGREDTEAFF
TRBD2 - TRBJ2-1 TRBV7-8 TGTGCCAGCACCCGGACTAGCAATGAGCAGTTCTTC CASTRTSNEQFF
TRBD1 - TRBJ1-5 TRBV19 TGTGCCATATCGGACAGGGTCAATCAGCCCCAGCATTTT CAISDRVNQPQHF
- - TRBJ2-5 TRBV9 TGTGCCAGCAGCGTAGCGGGGATGGATGAAGAGACCCAGTACTTC CASSVAGMDEETQYF
- - TRBJ1-2 TRBV29-1 TGCAGCGTTGTGAGGCAGGGGACTAACTATGGCTACACCTTC CSVVRQGTNYGYTF
- - TRBJ1-3 TRBV6-5 TGTGCCAGCAGTTACGGACTGTCCTCTGGAAACACCATATATTTT CASSYGLSSGNTIYF
- - TRBJ1-4 TRBV30 TGTGCCTGGACCCTGACAGCCACTAATGAAAAACTGTTTTTT CAWTLTATNEKLFF
TRBD1 - TRBJ2-7 TRBV5-1 TGCGCCAGCAGCTTCCAGGGGGCCTACGAGCAGTACTTC CASSFQGAYEQYF
- few TRBJ2-2 TRBV27 TGTGCCAGCAGTTTATACCCTCTAGCAATTAACACCGGGGAGCTGTTTTTT CASSLYPLAINTGELFF
TRBD1 - TRBJ1-4 TRBV2 TGTGCCAGCAGACAGGGGGGAGCAACTAATGAAAAACTGTTTTTT CASRQGGATNEKLFF
TRBD2 - TRBJ2-7 TRBV3-1/TRBV3-2 TGTGCCAGCAGCCAGACTAGCGGGGGGGTCTCCTACGAGCAGTACTTC CASSQTSGGVSYEQYF
TRBD1 - TRBJ1-6 TRBV27 TGTGCCAGCAGTTTACTACAGGGGAATTCACCCCTCCACTTT CASSLLQGNSPLHF
TRBD2 - TRBJ2-5 TRBV19 TGTGCCAGTAGTATGGGGGGGACCGGAGAGACCCAGTACTTC CASSMGGTGETQYF
TRBD2 once TRBJ2-3 TRBV7-2 TGTGCCAGCAGCTTAGGATGGTTAGCGGGGGGCTCCACAGATACGCAGTATTTT CASSLGWLAGGSTDTQYF
TRBD1 - TRBJ2-2 TRBV18 TGTGCCAGCTCACATGGGACAGCCGGGGAGCTGTTTTTT CASSHGTAGELFF
TRBD2 - TRBJ2-7 TRBV15 TGTGCCACCAGCAGAGGAGGTACTAGCGGGATGCGCGACGAGCAGTACTTC CATSRGGTSGMRDEQYF
TRBD1 - TRBJ1-4 TRBV18 TGTGCCAGCTCACCACCGTCGACAGGGCGCCCTCAGGAACTGTTTTTT CASSPPSTGRPQELFF
TRBD1 - TRBJ1-1 TRBV11-2 TGTGCCAGCAGCTTAGATCAGGGGGCAAAAGCTTTCTTT CASSLDQGAKAFF
TRBD1 - TRBJ1-2 TRBV5-5 TGTGCCAGCAGACCTCAGTTGACAGGGGGCCTTAACTATGGCTACACCTTC CASRPQLTGGLNYGYTF
TRBD1 - TRBJ2-5 TRBV7-3 TGTGCCAGCAGCTTAAGGGGACAGAGACAAGAGACCCAGTACTTC CASSLRGQRQETQYF
- - TRBJ1-2 TRBV10-2 TGCGCCAGCAGTTCTGGGGAGGGGGACAACTATGGCTACACCTTC CASSSGEGDNYGYTF
TRBD2 - TRBJ2-1 TRBV5-1 TGCGCCAGCAGCTTGGGTCCGACTAGCGGCTACAATGAGCAGTTCTTC CASSLGPTSGYNEQFF
- once TRBJ2-1 TRBV5-6 TGTGCCAGCAGCCCTTTCGAGGCGGGTGGGGTCCCCTACAATGAGCAGTTCTTC CASSPFEAGGVPYNEQFF
TRBD2 - TRBJ2-7 TRBV27 TGTGCCAGCAGTTTACTAGCGGGGGTCTCCTACGAGCAGTACTTC CASSLLAGVSYEQYF
TRBD1 - TRBJ1-1 TRBV12-3/TRBV12-4 TGTGCCAGCAGTTTAGGGACAGGGTCTGAAGCTTTCTTT CASSLGTGSEAFF
- once TRBJ1-5 TRBV28 TGTGCCAGCAGTTTATGGGGTTCTGGGCATCAGCCCCAGCATTTT CASSLWGSGHQPQHF
- - TRBJ1-1 TRBV6-5 TGTGCCAGCGCAACGGTAATGAACACTGAAGCTTTCTTT CASATVMNTEAFF
- - TRBJ2-1 TRBV30 TGTGCCTGGGGGGAGGAAGTGAATGAGCAGTTCTTC CAWGEEVNEQFF
- - TRBJ1-6 TRBV5-1 TGCGCCAGCAGAAGTGGAGAGGGTTCACCCCTCCACTTT CASRSGEGSPLHF
TRBD1 - TRBJ1-2 TRBV19 TGTGCCAGTAGTTTATATACAGGGGTTGGCTACACCTTC CASSLYTGVGYTF
TRBD1 few TRBJ1-4 TRBV18 TGTGCCAGCTCATCCGGGACAGGGGTGGAAAAACTGTTTTTT CASSSGTGVEKLFF
- few TRBJ2-7 TRBV15 TGTGCCACCAGTCGAGGAGGGGACTCCGAGCAGTACTTC CATSRGGDSEQYF
TRBD1 - TRBJ1-1 TRBV6-4 TGTGCCAGCAGCAGGACAGGGGAGGCTGAAGCTTTCTTT CASSRTGEAEAFF
- - TRBJ2-7 TRBV7-8 TGTGCCAGCAGCCAGGGGCGGCCATACGAGCAGTACTTC CASSQGRPYEQYF
TRBD1 once TRBJ2-7 TRBV5-1 TGCGCCAGCAGCTTGGCCGGGACAGGGACCACTACGGGGCAGTACTTC CASSLAGTGTTTGQYF
- - TRBJ2-1 TRBV3-1/TRBV3-2 TGTGCCAGCAGCCAAGAATGGCGATACAGGGACAATGAGCAGTTCTTC CASSQEWRYRDNEQFF
- - TRBJ2-6 TRBV15 TGTGCCACCAGCAGAGATCGCGGCGGATCCTCTGGGGCCAACGTCCTGACTTTC CATSRDRGGSSGANVLTF
- once TRBJ2-3 TRBV9 TGTGCCAGCAGCGTAGCACTAGCTGCAGATACGCAGTATTTT CASSVALAADTQYF